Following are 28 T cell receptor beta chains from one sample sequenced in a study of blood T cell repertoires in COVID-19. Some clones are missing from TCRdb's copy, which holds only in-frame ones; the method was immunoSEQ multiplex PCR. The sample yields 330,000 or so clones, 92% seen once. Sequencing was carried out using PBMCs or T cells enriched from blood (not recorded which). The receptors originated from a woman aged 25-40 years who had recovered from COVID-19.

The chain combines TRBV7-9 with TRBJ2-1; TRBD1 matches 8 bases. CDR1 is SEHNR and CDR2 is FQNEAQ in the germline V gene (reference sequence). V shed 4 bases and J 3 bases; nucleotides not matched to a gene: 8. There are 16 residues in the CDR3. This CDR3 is CASSSARTGGYNEQFF. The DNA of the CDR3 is TGTGCCAGCAGCTCCGCCCGAACAGGGGGCTACAATGAGCAGTTCTTC.

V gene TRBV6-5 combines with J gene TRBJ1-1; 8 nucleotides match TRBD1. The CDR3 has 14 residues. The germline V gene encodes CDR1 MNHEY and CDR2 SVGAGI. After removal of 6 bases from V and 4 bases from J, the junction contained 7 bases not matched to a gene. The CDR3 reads CASRQLDRGTEAFF. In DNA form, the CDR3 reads TGTGCCAGCAGACAACTCGACAGGGGCACTGAAGCTTTCTTT.

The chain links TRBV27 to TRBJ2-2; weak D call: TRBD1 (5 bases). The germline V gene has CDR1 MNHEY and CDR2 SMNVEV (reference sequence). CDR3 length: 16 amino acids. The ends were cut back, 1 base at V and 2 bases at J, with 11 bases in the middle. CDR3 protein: CASSLLRQGNTGELFF. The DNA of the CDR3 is TGTGCCAGCAGTTTATTGCGCCAGGGAAACACCGGGGAGCTGTTTTTT.

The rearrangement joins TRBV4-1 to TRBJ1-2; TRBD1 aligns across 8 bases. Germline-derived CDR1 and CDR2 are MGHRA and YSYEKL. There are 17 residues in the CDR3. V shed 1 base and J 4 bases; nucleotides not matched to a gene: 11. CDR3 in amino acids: CASSQGQARGRGYGYTF. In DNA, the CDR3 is TGCGCCAGCAGCCAAGGGCAAGCCAGGGGGCGCGGCTATGGCTACACCTTC.

The CDR3 region has the DNA TGTGCCAGCGGAGGGCTCTACGAGCAGTACTTC. This encodes CASGGLYEQYF. The chain recombines TRBV12-3 or TRBV12-4 with TRBJ2-7; TRBD2 might be the D (6 bases). This CDR3 is 11 amino acids long. V lost 8 bases and J lost 3, with 8 bases in between.

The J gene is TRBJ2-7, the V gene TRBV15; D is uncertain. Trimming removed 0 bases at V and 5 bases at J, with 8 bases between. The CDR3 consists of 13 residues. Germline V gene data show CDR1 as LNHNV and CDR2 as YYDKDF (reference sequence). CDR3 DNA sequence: TGTGCCACCAGCAGAGATCCTCCTCACGAGCAGTACTTC. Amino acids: CATSRDPPHEQYF.

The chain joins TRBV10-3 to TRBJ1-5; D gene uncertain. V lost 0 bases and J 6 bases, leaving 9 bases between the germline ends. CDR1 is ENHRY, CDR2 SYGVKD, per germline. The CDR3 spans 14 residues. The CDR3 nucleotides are TGTGCCATCAGTGAGTCGAGTGGGAGTCAGCCCCAGCATTTT. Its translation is CAISESSGSQPQHF.

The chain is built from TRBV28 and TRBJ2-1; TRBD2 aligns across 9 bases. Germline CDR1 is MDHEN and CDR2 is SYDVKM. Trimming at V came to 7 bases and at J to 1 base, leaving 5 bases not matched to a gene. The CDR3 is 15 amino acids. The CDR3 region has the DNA TGTGCCAGCAACGGCAGCGGGAGGTCCTACAATGAGCAGTTCTTC. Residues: CASNGSGRSYNEQFF.

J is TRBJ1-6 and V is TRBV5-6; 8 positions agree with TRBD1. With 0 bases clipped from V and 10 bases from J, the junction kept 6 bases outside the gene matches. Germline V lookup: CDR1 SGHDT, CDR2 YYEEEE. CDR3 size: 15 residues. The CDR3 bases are TGTGCCAGCAGCTTGGCCGGGACAGGAGAATCACCCCTCCACTTT. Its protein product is CASSLAGTGESPLHF.

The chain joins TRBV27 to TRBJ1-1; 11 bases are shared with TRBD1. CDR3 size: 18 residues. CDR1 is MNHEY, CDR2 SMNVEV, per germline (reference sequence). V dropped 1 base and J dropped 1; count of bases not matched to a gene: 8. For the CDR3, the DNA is TGTGCCAGCAGTTTATGGGGATGGACAGGGGGCTCGAACACTGAAGCTTTCTTT. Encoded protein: CASSLWGWTGGSNTEAFF.

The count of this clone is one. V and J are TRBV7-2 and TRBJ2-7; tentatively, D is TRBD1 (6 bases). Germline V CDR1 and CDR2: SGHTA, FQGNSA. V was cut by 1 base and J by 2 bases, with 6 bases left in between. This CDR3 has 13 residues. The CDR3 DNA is TGTGCCAGCAGCTTAGACAGGGCCTACGAGCAGTACTTC. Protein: CASSLDRAYEQYF.

The CDR3 DNA is TGTGCCAGCAGTTACTCGTACCGCAGATCCTACGAGCAGTACTTC. This codes for CASSYSYRRSYEQYF. This chain connects TRBV6-5 to TRBJ2-7; D unresolved. This CDR3 has 15 residues. Germline assignment: CDR1 MNHEY and CDR2 SVGAGI. Trimming took 0 bases from V and 1 from J, leaving 10 bases between them.

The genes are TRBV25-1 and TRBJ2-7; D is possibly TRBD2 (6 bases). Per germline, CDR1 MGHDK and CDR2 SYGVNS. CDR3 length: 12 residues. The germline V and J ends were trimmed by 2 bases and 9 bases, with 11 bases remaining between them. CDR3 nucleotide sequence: TGTGCCAGCAGTGAAGGGTTGGGGGGGCAGTACTTC. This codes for CASSEGLGGQYF.

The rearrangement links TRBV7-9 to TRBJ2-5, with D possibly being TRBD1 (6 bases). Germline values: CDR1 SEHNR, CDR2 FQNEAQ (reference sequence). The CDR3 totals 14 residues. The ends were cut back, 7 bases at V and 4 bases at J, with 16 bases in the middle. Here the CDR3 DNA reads TGTGCCAGCACCCGGGACACCTTCGGAGAGACCCAGTACTTC. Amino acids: CASTRDTFGETQYF.

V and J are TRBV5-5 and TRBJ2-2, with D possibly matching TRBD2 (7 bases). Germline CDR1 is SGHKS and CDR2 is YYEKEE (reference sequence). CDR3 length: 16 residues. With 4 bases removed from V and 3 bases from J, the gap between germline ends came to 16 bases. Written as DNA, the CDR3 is TGTGCCAGCAGCCCTCGGGGCGGGGGCGACACCGGGGAGCTGTTTTTT. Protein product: CASSPRGGGDTGELFF.

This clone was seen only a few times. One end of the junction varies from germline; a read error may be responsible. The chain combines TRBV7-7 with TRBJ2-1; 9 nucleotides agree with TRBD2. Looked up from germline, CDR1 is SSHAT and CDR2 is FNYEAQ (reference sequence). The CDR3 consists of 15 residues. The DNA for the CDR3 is TGTGCTAGCAGCTTGACTAGCGGTCAATACAATGAGCAGTTCTTC. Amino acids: CASSLTSGQYNEQFF.

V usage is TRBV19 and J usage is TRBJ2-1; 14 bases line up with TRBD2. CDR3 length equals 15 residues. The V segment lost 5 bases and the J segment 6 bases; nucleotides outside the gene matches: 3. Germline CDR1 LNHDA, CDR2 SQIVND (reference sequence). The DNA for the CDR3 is TGTGCCAGTAGTTCCGGGACTAGCGGGAGCAATGAGCAGTTCTTC. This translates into CASSSGTSGSNEQFF.

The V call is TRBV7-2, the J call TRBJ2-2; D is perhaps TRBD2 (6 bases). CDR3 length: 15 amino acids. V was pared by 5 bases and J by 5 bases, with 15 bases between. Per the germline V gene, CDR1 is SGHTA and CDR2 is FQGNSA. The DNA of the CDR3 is TGTGCCAGCAGCGCCTCCCGGACTAAAACCGGGGAGCTGTTTTTT. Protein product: CASSASRTKTGELFF.

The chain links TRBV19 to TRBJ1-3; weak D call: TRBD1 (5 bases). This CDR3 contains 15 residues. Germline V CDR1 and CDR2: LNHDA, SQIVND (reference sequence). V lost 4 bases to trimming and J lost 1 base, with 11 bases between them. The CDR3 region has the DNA TGTGCCAGTAGTACCCGGGGGGAGTCTGGAAACACCATATATTTT. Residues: CASSTRGESGNTIYF.

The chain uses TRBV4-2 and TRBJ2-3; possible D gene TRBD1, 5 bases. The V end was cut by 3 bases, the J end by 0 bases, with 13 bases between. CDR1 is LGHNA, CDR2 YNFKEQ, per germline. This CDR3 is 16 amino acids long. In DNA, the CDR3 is TGTGCCAGCAGCCAGCTGACAGACTCTAGCACAGATACGCAGTATTTT. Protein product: CASSQLTDSSTDTQYF.

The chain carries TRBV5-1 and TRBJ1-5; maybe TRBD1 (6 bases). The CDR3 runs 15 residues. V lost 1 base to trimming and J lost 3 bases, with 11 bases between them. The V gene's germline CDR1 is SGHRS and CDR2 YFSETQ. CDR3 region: CASSLRTVDNQPQHF. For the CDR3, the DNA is TGCGCCAGCAGCTTGAGGACAGTGGACAATCAGCCCCAGCATTTT.

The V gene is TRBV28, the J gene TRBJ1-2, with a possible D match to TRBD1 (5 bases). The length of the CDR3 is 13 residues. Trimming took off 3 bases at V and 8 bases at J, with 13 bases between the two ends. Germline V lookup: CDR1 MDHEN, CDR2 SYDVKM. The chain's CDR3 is CASSFPGVRGYTF. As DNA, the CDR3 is TGTGCCAGCAGTTTCCCGGGGGTAAGAGGCTACACCTTC.

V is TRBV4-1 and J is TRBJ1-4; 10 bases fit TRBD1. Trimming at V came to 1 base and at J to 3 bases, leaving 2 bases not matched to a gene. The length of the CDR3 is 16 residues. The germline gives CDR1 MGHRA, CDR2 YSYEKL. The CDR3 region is CASSQAGTGANEKLFF. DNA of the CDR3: TGCGCCAGCAGCCAAGCGGGGACAGGGGCTAATGAAAAACTGTTTTTT.

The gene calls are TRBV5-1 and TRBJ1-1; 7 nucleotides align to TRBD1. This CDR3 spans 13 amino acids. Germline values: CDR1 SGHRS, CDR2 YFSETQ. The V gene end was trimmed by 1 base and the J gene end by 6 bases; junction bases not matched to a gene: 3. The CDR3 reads CASSLSGTAEAFF. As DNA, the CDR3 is TGCGCCAGCAGCTTGTCCGGGACAGCTGAAGCTTTCTTT.

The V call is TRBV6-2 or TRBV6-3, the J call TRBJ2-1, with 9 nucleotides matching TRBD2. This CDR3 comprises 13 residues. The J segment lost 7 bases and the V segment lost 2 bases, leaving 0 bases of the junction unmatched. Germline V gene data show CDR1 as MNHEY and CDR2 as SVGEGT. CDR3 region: CASSYSGRNEQFF. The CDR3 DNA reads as TGTGCCAGCAGTTACAGCGGGAGGAATGAGCAGTTCTTC.

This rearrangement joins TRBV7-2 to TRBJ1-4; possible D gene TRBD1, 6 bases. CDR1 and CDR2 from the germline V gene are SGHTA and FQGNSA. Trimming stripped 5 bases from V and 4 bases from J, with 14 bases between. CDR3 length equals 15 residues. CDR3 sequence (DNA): TGTGCCAGCAGCCCCCAGGACAGAATTAATGAAAAACTGTTTTTT. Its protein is CASSPQDRINEKLFF.

The CDR3 coding sequence is TGTGCCAGTAAGGAGTCAGGGGGCGGAGAGACCCAGTACTTC. Amino acid sequence: CASKESGGGETQYF. The chain recombines TRBV19 with TRBJ2-5; 8 bases line up with TRBD1. J was trimmed by 4 bases and V by 7 bases; bases with no gene match: 8. The CDR3 loop spans 14 amino acids. The germline CDR1 and CDR2 sequences are LNHDA and SQIVND (reference sequence).

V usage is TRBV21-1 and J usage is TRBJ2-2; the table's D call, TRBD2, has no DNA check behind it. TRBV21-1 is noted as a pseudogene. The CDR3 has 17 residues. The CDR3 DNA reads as TGTGCCAGCAGCAAAGGGACTAGCGGCGCGAACACCGGGGAGCTGTTTTTT. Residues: CASSKGTSGANTGELFF.